A single sample gave rise to the 22 T cell receptor beta chains below, sequenced in a study of T-cell memory formation after mild COVID-19. TCRdb processed the 5' RACE reads anew with MiXCR; each CDR3 protein has one entry. This sample yields 130,000 to 150,000 distinct CDR3 sequences, of which about 6.1% are seen a single time; approximately 2.1% belongs to the top ten. The specimen sequenced was PBMCs or a T cell subset sorted from them (not recorded which). These receptor sequences come from an adult woman who had mild COVID-19 (a few samples of this study predate the infection). Cell type and time point are not known.

The sample holds many counts of this clonotype. The chain uses TRBV7-3 and TRBJ2-1; 14 bases line up with TRBD2. Trimming removed 5 bases from V and 5 bases from J; junction bases left unmatched: 5. The CDR3 has 16 residues. The germline V gene has CDR1 SGHTA and CDR2 FQGTGA. In DNA form, the CDR3 reads TGTGCCAGCAGCAGAGGACTAGCGGGGGGTAACAATGAGCAGTTCTTC. It specifies CASSRGLAGGNNEQFF.

The chain employs TRBV3-1 and TRBJ2-7; the match to TRBD2 covers 13 bases. The CDR3 spans 15 residues. Losses at the gene ends were 4 bases for V and 6 bases for J; bases not matched to a gene: 6. Germline CDR1 and CDR2: LGHDT and YNNKEL (reference sequence). Here the CDR3 reads CASSRLAGGSGEQYF. CDR3 DNA sequence: TGTGCCAGCAGCCGACTAGCGGGGGGTTCGGGCGAGCAGTACTTC.

This clonotype was seen repeatedly, ten times or more. This chain joins TRBV12-3 or TRBV12-4 and TRBJ2-3, with 10 bases matching TRBD1. Trimming removed 6 bases from V and 4 bases from J; junction bases left unmatched: 7. This CDR3 has 15 amino acids. The CDR3 here is CASRRGQGVADTQYF. The CDR3, as DNA: TGTGCCAGCAGGCGCGGACAGGGGGTTGCAGATACGCAGTATTTT.

The chain carries TRBV7-2 and TRBJ2-7; D is unclear. Trimming stripped 7 bases from V and 3 bases from J, with 25 bases between. Germline V CDR1 and CDR2: SGHTA, FQGNSA. The CDR3 is 17 residues long. The CDR3 reads CASTPPPHEANLYEQYF. CDR3 nucleotides: TGTGCCAGCACCCCCCCGCCACATGAAGCGAACCTCTACGAGCAGTACTTC.

The chain is built from TRBV29-1 and TRBJ1-2; D possibly corresponds to TRBD1 (6 bases). The V and J ends lost 3 bases and 6 bases respectively, with 14 bases between them. The CDR3 is made up of 13 amino acids. Germline V gene lookup returns CDR1 SQVTM and CDR2 ANQGSEA. The CDR3 loop reads CSVDRGSGNGYTF. In DNA form, the CDR3 reads TGCAGCGTTGACAGGGGAAGTGGGAATGGCTACACCTTC.

At least ten counts were recorded for this clonotype. The CDR3 DNA sequence: TGTGCCAGCAGGATCATACGGACCACCTACGAGCAGTACTTC. Its protein is CASRIIRTTYEQYF. The chain links TRBV6-5 to TRBJ2-7, with D uncertain. Germline loops: CDR1 MNHEY, CDR2 SVGAGI. V was cut by 6 bases and J by 2 bases, with 14 bases left in between. CDR3 size: 14 residues.

V gene TRBV30 combines with J gene TRBJ1-1; D gene unclear. Trimming took off 0 bases at V and 0 bases at J, with 5 bases between the two ends. CDR3 length equals 13 residues. The germline V gene has CDR1 GTSNPN and CDR2 SVGIG (reference sequence). CDR3 protein: CAWSVWLNTEAFF. The CDR3 nucleotides are TGTGCCTGGAGTGTCTGGCTGAACACTGAAGCTTTCTTT.

The chain couples TRBV7-2 to TRBJ2-1; possible D gene TRBD2, 6 bases. The V gene lost 5 bases and the J gene lost 12 bases, with 14 bases spanning the gap. This CDR3 is built from 12 residues. CDR1 and CDR2 from the germline V gene are SGHTA and FQGNSA. CDR3 in amino acids: CASSAKLAGQFF. Written as DNA, the CDR3 is TGTGCCAGCAGCGCCAAACTAGCCGGGCAGTTCTTC.

The chain employs TRBV30 and TRBJ1-2; 12 bases are shared with TRBD1. Per germline, CDR1 GTSNPN and CDR2 SVGIG (reference sequence). The CDR3 sequence is 14 residues long. V was pared by 3 bases and J by 7 bases, with 6 bases of the junction left unmatched. Written as DNA, the CDR3 is TGTGCCTGGAGCCCGGGACAGGGGGCGGGTGGCTACACCTTC. Protein sequence: CAWSPGQGAGGYTF.

This clonotype was observed many times. The chain combines TRBV5-1 with TRBJ2-3; D might be TRBD1 (5 bases). The germline CDR1 and CDR2 sequences are SGHRS and YFSETQ. V was clipped by 2 bases and J by 6 bases, with 19 bases between them. CDR3 length: 16 residues. Here the CDR3 DNA reads TGCGCCAGCAGCTTTTCTGGGGCCGGCAACTCCGATACGCAGTATTTT. Protein product: CASSFSGAGNSDTQYF.

This clonotype was observed many times. The J gene is TRBJ2-1, the V gene TRBV24-1; 9 bases map to TRBD2. Germline CDR1 KGHDR, CDR2 SFDVKD. There are 15 residues in the CDR3. The J segment lost 0 bases and the V segment lost 7 bases, leaving 3 bases of the junction unmatched. The DNA for the CDR3 is TGTGCCACCAGAGATAGCGGGGGCTCCTACAATGAGCAGTTCTTC. Translation gives CATRDSGGSYNEQFF.

The gene calls are TRBV3-1 and TRBJ2-5, with 9 bases fitting TRBD2. Losses at the gene ends were 6 bases for V and 0 bases for J; bases not matched to a gene: 5. The CDR3 extends over 15 amino acids. CDR1 LGHDT and CDR2 YNNKEL come from the germline V gene (reference sequence). This CDR3 is CASSPSGTYQETQYF. The CDR3 DNA follows: TGTGCCAGCAGTCCTAGCGGGACCTACCAAGAGACCCAGTACTTC.

This clonotype came up many times. The chain recombines TRBV4-1 with TRBJ2-1; 9 bases map to TRBD2. The ends lost 3 bases at V and 7 bases at J; junction bases unmatched: 7. In germline, CDR1 is MGHRA, CDR2 YSYEKL. The CDR3 extends over 15 amino acids. CDR3 DNA sequence: TGCGCCAGCAGCCATCTAGCGGGGAAGTCAAATGAGCAGTTCTTC. Its translation: CASSHLAGKSNEQFF.

This clonotype was detected ten times or more. The rearrangement uses TRBV7-9 and TRBJ1-5; 8 positions match TRBD1. Trimming took 5 bases from V and 2 from J; bases not matched to a gene: 2. The CDR3 is made up of 14 amino acids. The germline V gene encodes CDR1 SEHNR and CDR2 FQNEAQ (reference sequence). Here the CDR3 reads CASSQDRGNQPQHF. In DNA, the CDR3 is TGTGCCAGCAGCCAGGACAGGGGCAATCAGCCCCAGCATTTT.

V usage is TRBV24-1 and J usage is TRBJ2-1, with D maybe TRBD1 (7 bases). CDR1 and CDR2 (germline): KGHDR, SFDVKD. V was cut by 0 bases and J by 8 bases, with 16 bases left in between. The CDR3 has 16 residues. As DNA, the CDR3 is TGTGCCACCAGTGATTTGATGGCGGGAAGGGGGCATGAGCAGTTCTTC. Translating it yields CATSDLMAGRGHEQFF.

The chain is built from TRBV5-5 and TRBJ1-5, with D hard to call. Germline CDR1 reads SGHKS; CDR2 reads YYEKEE (reference sequence). The CDR3 has 16 residues. Trimming removed 4 bases from V and 4 bases from J, with 18 bases in between. The CDR3 is CASSPAPVLANQPQHF. The CDR3 region has the DNA TGTGCCAGCAGCCCCGCTCCGGTCCTGGCGAATCAGCCCCAGCATTTT.

The table lists this clonotype with a few counts. J is TRBJ2-7 and V is TRBV19; the match to TRBD2 covers 11 bases. The CDR3 length is 17 residues. Germline trimming cut 4 bases from V and 1 base from J; bases unmatched to any gene: 9. Germline V lookup: CDR1 LNHDA, CDR2 SQIVND (reference sequence). Here the CDR3 DNA reads TGTGCCAGTAGTACCGGGACTAGCGGAGGGGCGTCCTACGAGCAGTACTTC. This translates into CASSTGTSGGASYEQYF.

This clonotype was counted many times. The chain carries TRBV5-1 and TRBJ1-2, with 8 bases identical to TRBD1. Germline V CDR1 and CDR2: SGHRS, YFSETQ. The CDR3 runs to 14 residues. Losses at the gene ends were 4 bases for V and 3 bases for J; bases not matched to a gene: 5. The CDR3 region has the DNA TGCGCCAGCAGCACTGGACAGGGTGACTATGGCTACACCTTC. This translates into CASSTGQGDYGYTF.

This clonotype was detected a few times. The rearrangement joins TRBV6-2 or TRBV6-3 to TRBJ2-3; D ambiguous. Between the trimmed V and J ends, which lost 3 bases and 5 bases, there was a span of 15 bases. This CDR3 region has 15 residues. The germline V gene has CDR1 MNHEY and CDR2 SVGEGT. The CDR3 is CASSYRWRNRDTQYF. Written as DNA, the CDR3 is TGTGCCAGCAGTTATCGGTGGCGTAATCGAGATACGCAGTATTTT.

The chain is built from TRBV3-1 and TRBJ1-1; D gene ambiguous. This CDR3 is built from 14 residues. Germline V CDR1 and CDR2: LGHDT, YNNKEL (reference sequence). V was clipped by 2 bases and J by 1 base, with 8 bases between them. CDR3 amino acids: CASSQLTENTEAFF. DNA of the CDR3: TGTGCCAGCAGCCAACTAACAGAGAACACTGAAGCTTTCTTT.

This clonotype appeared a few times. This rearrangement joins TRBV7-8 to TRBJ2-2; D gene ambiguous. The CDR3 contains 13 residues. V lost 5 bases to trimming and J lost 5 bases, with 9 bases between them. From germline, CDR1 is SGHVS and CDR2 FQNEAQ. CDR3 sequence reads: CASSQSSTGELFF. The DNA for the CDR3 is TGTGCCAGCAGCCAAAGCAGTACCGGGGAGCTGTTTTTT.

In its sample, this clonotype was seen many times. This chain links TRBV6-2 or TRBV6-3 with TRBJ1-5; D is undetermined. V was trimmed by 7 bases and J by 4 bases, leaving 17 bases between them. CDR1 is MNHEY, CDR2 SVGEGT, per germline. The CDR3 length is 15 residues. CDR3 sequence: CASISGESRNQPQHF. CDR3 nucleotide sequence: TGTGCCAGCATCTCCGGGGAAAGTAGGAATCAGCCCCAGCATTTT.